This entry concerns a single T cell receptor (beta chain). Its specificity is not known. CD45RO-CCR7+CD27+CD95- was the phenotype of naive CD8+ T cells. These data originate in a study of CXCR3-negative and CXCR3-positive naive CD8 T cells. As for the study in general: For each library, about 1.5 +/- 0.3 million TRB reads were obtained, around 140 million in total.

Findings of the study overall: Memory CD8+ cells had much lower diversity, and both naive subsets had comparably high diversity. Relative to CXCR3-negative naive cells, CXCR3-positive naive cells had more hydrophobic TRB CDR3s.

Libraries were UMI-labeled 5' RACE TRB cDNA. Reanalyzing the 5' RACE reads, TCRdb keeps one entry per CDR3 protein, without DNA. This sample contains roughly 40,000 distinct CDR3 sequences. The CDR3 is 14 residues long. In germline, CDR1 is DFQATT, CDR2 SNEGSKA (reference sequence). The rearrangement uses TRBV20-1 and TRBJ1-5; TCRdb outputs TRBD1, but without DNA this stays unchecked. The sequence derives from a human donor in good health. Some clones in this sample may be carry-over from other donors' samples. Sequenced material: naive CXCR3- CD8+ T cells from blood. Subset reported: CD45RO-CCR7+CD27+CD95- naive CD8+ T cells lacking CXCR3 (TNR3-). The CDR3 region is CSALGQGDNQPQHF.